This note documents a single TCR beta chain sequence. After removal of 7 bases from V and 2 bases from J, the junction contained 18 bases not matched to a gene. Germline CDR1 reads SQVTM; CDR2 reads ANQGSEA. This CDR3 contains 18 residues. The sample comes from a study of blood T cell repertoires in COVID-19. TCRdb's copy holds only in-frame clones and misses some; the assay was immunoSEQ multiplex PCR. The data hold roughly 140,000 clones, with around nine tenths observed a single time. The chain is built from TRBV29-1 and TRBJ1-1, with 11 bases identical to TRBD1. The clonotype originates from a woman aged 25-40 years with acute COVID-19. The material sequenced was PBMCs or T cells enriched from blood (not recorded which). In DNA, the CDR3 is TGCAGCGCCCCCAGTTGGACAGGGGGCCGAGCGGGCAACACTGAAGCTTTCTTT. Protein sequence: CSAPSWTGGRAGNTEAFF.